One sample yielded the 24 T cell receptor beta chains listed below, sequenced in a study of beta chain features in type 1 diabetes. Expressed TCRB transcripts were sequenced after all isolated RNA was converted to cDNA. The repertoire was sequenced with immunoSEQ multiplex PCR; TCRdb's copy has only in-frame clones and lacks some. The repertoire holds about 400,000 clones, with roughly 12% as singletons. Broader study findings: Moderately but significantly shorter TCRB CDR3s were found in Type 1 diabetes patients in all four CD4+ subsets.

No antigen has been assigned to these receptors. Sequences were obtained from naive CD4+ T cells from blood. Receptor source: a woman under 30 with type 1 diabetes.

This clone was counted between two and nine times. The gene calls are TRBV11-2 and TRBJ2-7, with D unclear. The CDR3 contains 14 residues. From germline, CDR1 is SGHAT and CDR2 FQNNGV. Trimming removed 1 base at V and 9 bases at J, with 16 bases between. For the CDR3, the DNA is TGTGCCAGCAGCTTAGTCTCTCTCCCTCTTTGGCAGTACTTC. Translation: CASSLVSLPLWQYF.

The chain's CDR3 is CASSTQTGQMSYEQYF. The CDR3 nucleotides read TGTGCCAGCAGTACTCAAACGGGACAGATGTCCTACGAGCAGTACTTC. The chain carries TRBV28 and TRBJ2-7; 7 bases are a match to TRBD1. This CDR3 region has 16 residues. Germline trimming cut 5 bases from V and 1 base from J; bases unmatched to any gene: 11. Germline V CDR1 and CDR2: MDHEN, SYDVKM.

J is TRBJ1-1 and V is TRBV7-9; D might be TRBD1 (5 bases). The germline V gene encodes CDR1 SEHNR and CDR2 FQNEAQ (reference sequence). This CDR3 has 13 residues. Trimming left V 2 bases short and J 4 bases short, with 8 bases between. CDR3 DNA: TGTGCCAGCAGCTTACGGGGGTTCACTGAAGCTTTCTTT. It yields the protein CASSLRGFTEAFF.

The V gene is TRBV11-2, the J gene TRBJ1-1; D is ambiguous. CDR1 and CDR2 (germline): SGHAT, FQNNGV. CDR3 length: 15 amino acids. V lost 5 bases and J 4 bases, leaving 17 bases between the germline ends. DNA of the CDR3: TGTGCCAGCAGCCTAGGGTGGGCAATTACCACTGAAGCTTTCTTT. This sequence encodes CASSLGWAITTEAFF.

This clone was seen only a few times. This chain uses TRBV7-2 with TRBJ2-6; no firm D call. This CDR3 spans 14 amino acids. Trimming stripped 5 bases from V and 3 bases from J, with 8 bases between. The germline gives CDR1 SGHTA, CDR2 FQGNSA. Here the CDR3 DNA reads TGTGCCAGCAGCCCCCTTATTGGGGCCAACGTCCTGACTTTC. Translating it yields CASSPLIGANVLTF.

The rearrangement uses TRBV5-8 and TRBJ2-2; the D gene is possibly TRBD1 (6 bases). Trimming stripped 4 bases from V and 4 bases from J, with 11 bases between. This CDR3 has 14 residues. Germline loops: CDR1 SGHTS, CDR2 YDEGEE. This chain's CDR3 is CASSNGQLTGELFF. The CDR3, as DNA: TGTGCCAGCAGCAACGGACAGCTCACCGGGGAGCTGTTTTTT.

This clone was seen only a few times. This chain's CDR3 is CASSLEAGEFDEQFF. In nucleotides, the CDR3 is TGTGCCAGCAGCTTGGAGGCGGGAGAGTTCGATGAGCAGTTCTTC. The V call is TRBV5-4, the J call TRBJ2-1; 7 bases line up with TRBD2. Germline loops: CDR1 SGHNT, CDR2 YYREEE (reference sequence). The V and J ends lost 0 bases and 8 bases, in that order; junction bases with no gene match: 8. This CDR3 is 15 amino acids long.

This clone was detected only a few times. The chain employs TRBV5-1 and TRBJ1-1; 8 positions match TRBD1. Germline V gene lookup returns CDR1 SGHRS and CDR2 YFSETQ. The CDR3 runs to 15 residues. J gave up 0 bases and V 4 bases, and 5 bases lay outside the gene matches. The CDR3 region is CASSPGGQVNTEAFF. The DNA of the CDR3 is TGCGCCAGCAGCCCAGGGGGACAGGTGAACACTGAAGCTTTCTTT.

In its sample, this clone was seen once. The chain recombines TRBV7-2 with TRBJ1-2, with D maybe TRBD1 (6 bases). V lost 1 base to trimming and J lost 3 bases, with 9 bases between them. The CDR3 sequence is 14 residues long. The germline CDR1 and CDR2 sequences are SGHTA and FQGNSA. The CDR3 nucleotides are TGTGCCAGCAGCTTAGACGCAGGGGACTATGGCTACACCTTC. Translated, it gives CASSLDAGDYGYTF. Looking up the rest from reference TRBV7-2 and TRBJ1-2 gives the full variable domain: GAGVSQSPSNKVTEKGKDVELRCDPISGHTALYWYRQSLGQGLEFLIYFQGNSAPDKSGLPSDRFSAERTGGSVSTLTIQRTQQEDSAVYLCASSLDAGDYGYTFGSGTRLTVV.

V is TRBV27 and J is TRBJ2-7; TRBD1 matches 9 bases. The CDR3 totals 16 residues. Germline values: CDR1 MNHEY, CDR2 SMNVEV (reference sequence). The V segment lost 5 bases and the J segment 6 bases; nucleotides outside the gene matches: 14. The CDR3 DNA follows: TGTGCCAGCAGTGAACACCGGCCGGGACAGGGCTTCGAGCAGTACTTC. Translated, it gives CASSEHRPGQGFEQYF.

The V call is TRBV28, the J call TRBJ2-6; tentatively, D is TRBD1 (5 bases). The germline CDR1 and CDR2 sequences are MDHEN and SYDVKM. The V end was cut by 10 bases, the J end by 0 bases, with 19 bases between. The CDR3 length is 17 residues. The CDR3 loop is CAIQEPRLVSGANVLTF. CDR3 in DNA: TGTGCCATACAGGAGCCCCGCTTGGTCTCTGGGGCCAACGTCCTGACTTTC.

This clone appeared a few times. The chain uses TRBV7-9 and TRBJ2-3; TRBD1 is a possible D gene (7 bases). The CDR3 loop spans 14 amino acids. From germline, CDR1 is SEHNR and CDR2 FQNEAQ (reference sequence). V dropped 3 bases and J dropped 8 bases, with 15 bases sitting between them. Here the CDR3 reads CASSLEGAQGTQYF. In nucleotides, the CDR3 is TGTGCCAGCAGCTTGGAGGGGGCGCAGGGTACGCAGTATTTT.

This clone appeared a few times. The rearrangement uses TRBV27 and TRBJ1-5; D possibly corresponds to TRBD1 (5 bases). The germline V gene has CDR1 MNHEY and CDR2 SMNVEV (reference sequence). Trimming removed 3 bases at V and 6 bases at J, with 12 bases between. The length of the CDR3 is 14 residues. The CDR3 DNA reads TGTGCCAGCAGTTTTACAGGTCCCCCTCAGCCCCAGCATTTT. The encoded protein is CASSFTGPPQPQHF.

This clone has more than one count but fewer than ten. The chain has TRBV4-3 and TRBJ1-1, with a possible D match to TRBD1 (5 bases). CDR3 length: 14 residues. V was cut by 0 bases and J by 4 bases, with 9 bases left in between. Germline assignment: CDR1 LGHNA and CDR2 YSLEER. The CDR3 sequence is CASSQEGGTTEAFF. The CDR3 bases are TGCGCCAGCAGCCAAGAAGGCGGGACCACTGAAGCTTTCTTT.

This clone showed up just a few times. V is TRBV2 and J is TRBJ2-5; no definite D call. V lost 6 bases and J lost 0, with 11 bases in between. Per the germline V gene, CDR1 is SNHLY and CDR2 is FYNNEI. The CDR3 covers 14 residues. This chain's CDR3 is CASRVTGYQETQYF. The DNA of the CDR3 is TGTGCCAGCAGGGTCACCGGGTACCAAGAGACCCAGTACTTC.

The gene calls are TRBV18 and TRBJ2-7; no clear D. V lost 3 bases to trimming and J lost 4 bases, with 10 bases between them. Germline CDR1 and CDR2: KGHSH and LQKENI. The CDR3 extends over 13 amino acids. The CDR3 DNA reads as TGTGCCAGCTCACCGAACTCAGCGTACGAGCAGTACTTC. Protein sequence: CASSPNSAYEQYF.

The chain uses TRBV13 and TRBJ2-3; D is unresolved. The CDR3 is made up of 15 amino acids. CDR1 and CDR2 (germline): PRHDT, FYEKMQ (reference sequence). Trimming removed 4 bases at V and 1 base at J, with 12 bases between. CDR3: CASSSGLLGTDTQYF. The DNA for the CDR3 is TGTGCCAGCAGCTCCGGCCTCCTAGGCACAGATACGCAGTATTTT.

In nucleotides, the CDR3 is TGTGCCAGCAGCTTAGTAGGGGTGGTCACTGAAGCTTTCTTT. This sequence encodes CASSLVGVVTEAFF. The V and J genes are TRBV11-2 and TRBJ1-1, with D possibly matching TRBD1 (5 bases). V was cut by 1 base and J by 4 bases, with 10 bases left in between. The CDR3 is made up of 14 amino acids. CDR1 and CDR2 (germline): SGHAT, FQNNGV.

This clone has more than one count but fewer than ten. The chain couples TRBV15 to TRBJ2-7; possibly TRBD2 for D (5 bases). The CDR3 loop spans 12 amino acids. Germline V gives CDR1 LNHNV, CDR2 YYDKDF (reference sequence). V gave up 5 bases and J gave up 3 bases, with 8 bases separating them. This CDR3 reads CATSRGSYEQYF. The CDR3 bases are TGTGCCACCAGCCGAGGGAGCTACGAGCAGTACTTC.

V usage is TRBV5-4 and J usage is TRBJ2-1; 9 bases agree with TRBD2. Per germline, CDR1 SGHNT and CDR2 YYREEE (reference sequence). The V gene end was trimmed by 3 bases and the J gene end by 2 bases; junction bases not matched to a gene: 3. The CDR3 sequence is 15 residues long. CDR3 nucleotides: TGTGCCAGCAGCTGGACTAGCGATACCTACAATGAGCAGTTCTTC. Encoded protein: CASSWTSDTYNEQFF.

This clone was observed a few times. This chain connects TRBV29-1 to TRBJ1-1, with 9 bases identical to TRBD1. From germline, CDR1 is SQVTM and CDR2 ANQGSEA. The CDR3 has 16 residues. V lost 4 bases and J lost 1; bases outside the gene matches: 10. The CDR3 nucleotides read TGCAGCGTTGCTAAAAAACAGACAGGGGGGAACACTGAAGCTTTCTTT. Its protein is CSVAKKQTGGNTEAFF. The complete variable domain, with remaining parts taken from reference TRBV29-1 and TRBJ1-1, reads SAVISQKPSRDICQRGTSLTIQCQVDSQVTMMFWYRQQPGQSLTLIATANQGSEATYESGFVIDKFPISRPNLTFSTLTVSNMSPEDSSIYLCSVAKKQTGGNTEAFFGQGTRLTVV.

V gene TRBV10-3 combines with J gene TRBJ2-3; TRBD2 matches at 7 bases. This CDR3 has 14 amino acids. Germline CDR1 reads ENHRY; CDR2 reads SYGVKD. V was pared by 3 bases and J by 2 bases, with 2 bases of the junction left unmatched. In DNA, the CDR3 is TGTGCCATCAGTGACGGACTAGTCACAGATACGCAGTATTTT. This translates into CAISDGLVTDTQYF.

This clone was counted a few times. The gene calls are TRBV2 and TRBJ2-7, with 9 bases fitting TRBD2. There are 13 residues in the CDR3. In germline, CDR1 is SNHLY, CDR2 FYNNEI. V lost 10 bases, J lost 6 bases, and 10 bases stayed unmatched. The CDR3 loop reads CATRTSASPEQYF. In DNA, the CDR3 is TGTGCCACCAGGACTAGCGCCTCTCCCGAGCAGTACTTC.

This clone has only a few counts. The chain links TRBV25-1 to TRBJ1-4, with 10 bases matching TRBD1. Unmatched junction bases numbered 15, after V lost 6 bases and J lost 5 bases. CDR1 is MGHDK, CDR2 SYGVNS, per germline. CDR3 length: 18 amino acids. The DNA for the CDR3 is TGTGCCAGCAGGGCTGCGACAGGGGGCGTACGGGGGAATGAAAAACTGTTTTTT. Protein: CASRAATGGVRGNEKLFF.